The sequence of this T cell receptor (beta chain) was determined in a study of cytomegalovirus exposure and HLA in healthy donors. In the PCR, 60 Vbeta and 13 Jbeta primers were used. Libraries were prepared by immunoSEQ multiplex PCR; TCRdb keeps only in-frame clonotypes and omits some of them. The sample shows 100,000 to 150,000 clones, roughly 80% of them seen only once. Whole-study findings and limits: In a later analysis, specific HLA alleles were associated with around 17,000 TCR beta sequences at a 0.05 false discovery rate.

This CDR3 has 15 residues. Losses at the gene ends were 2 bases for V and 7 bases for J; bases not matched to a gene: 7. Germline V lookup: CDR1 SGHTA, CDR2 FQGNSA. This clone has a handful of counts. Its cognate antigen is unknown. Sequencing input: PBMCs. This chain links TRBV7-2 with TRBJ1-4, with TRBD1 matching 7 bases. The TCR comes from a man aged 18 to 29 in good health and CMV-seropositive. CDR3 nucleotides: TGTGCCAGCAGCTTAACCAGGACAGGTCGTGAAAAACTGTTTTTT. Amino acid sequence: CASSLTRTGREKLFF.